This T cell receptor (beta chain) was profiled in a study of cytomegalovirus exposure and HLA in healthy donors. V lost 6 bases and J lost 4, with 12 bases in between. This CDR3 is 14 amino acids long. The germline V gene has CDR1 WNHNN and CDR2 SYGVQD (reference sequence). Findings and limits, study-wide: For cytomegalovirus status, the classifier reportedly gave diagnoses with high specificity and sensitivity. Productive status was seen about 87% or about 30% of the time for most TCR beta V segments in an earlier analysis. It was in a later analysis that TCR association rates were seen to vary by HLA locus, highest for DRB1 and lowest for HLA-C. The listing of 150 to 200 TCR beta chains classed them as cytomegalovirus-associated.

The PCR used 60 Vbeta and 13 Jbeta primers. This table comes from immunoSEQ multiplex PCR, and its TCRdb copy is limited to in-frame clones, with some not included. This table has 100,000 to 150,000 clones, 80% appearing once. On this clone: Its antigen is currently unknown.

The TCR comes from a female donor in good health and CMV-seronegative. The sequenced sample was PBMCs. The chain has TRBV10-1 and TRBJ2-2, with D perhaps TRBD1 (6 bases). The CDR3 is CASSHRVGTGELFF. Here the CDR3 DNA reads TGCGCCAGCAGCCACAGGGTGGGCACCGGGGAGCTGTTTTTT.